What follows are 16 T cell receptor beta chains derived from one specimen sequenced in a study of molecular identifiers for immune sequencing clone quantification. TCRdb called the PCR reads again in MiXCR, with one record for every CDR3 protein. This sample has about 640,000 distinct CDR3 sequences, with just under 20% found just once. The specimen was naive CD8+ T cells from blood, with Jurkat cell RNA spiked in. Subset of the sample: FACS-sorted CD8+CD4-CCR7+CD45RA+ naive T cells. All receptors come from a human donor in good health. Some libraries in this study had Jurkat cell RNA spiked in.

This clonotype was seen a handful of times. The genes are TRBV27 and TRBJ2-2, with 9 bases fitting TRBD2. Germline CDR1 and CDR2: MNHEY and SMNVEV (reference sequence). The CDR3 runs 16 residues. V shed 5 bases and J 4 bases; nucleotides not matched to a gene: 8. CDR3: CASSTYSGGGTGELFF. In DNA form, the CDR3 reads TGTGCCAGCAGTACCTATAGCGGGGGTGGCACCGGGGAGCTGTTTTTT.

This clonotype was recorded once. V is TRBV4-3 and J is TRBJ2-7; the match to TRBD1 covers 7 bases. This CDR3 has 14 residues. Germline V lookup: CDR1 LGHNA, CDR2 YSLEER. V trimming: 7 bases; J trimming: 2 bases; junction bases outside the gene matches: 8. Here the CDR3 reads CASNLGQGAYEQYF. CDR3 DNA sequence: TGCGCCAGCAACTTAGGCCAGGGGGCCTACGAGCAGTACTTC.

The J gene is TRBJ1-2, the V gene TRBV13; D may be TRBD1 (5 bases). Germline CDR1 reads PRHDT; CDR2 reads FYEKMQ (reference sequence). The V and J ends lost 1 base and 5 bases respectively, with 17 bases between them. The CDR3 loop spans 16 amino acids. CDR3 DNA: TGTGCCAGCAGCTTAGTGTGGGGCAGGGATACGTATGGCTACACCTTC. It is translated as CASSLVWGRDTYGYTF.

The chain couples TRBV4-1 to TRBJ1-2, with D tentatively TRBD1 (5 bases). CDR3 length equals 14 residues. The V gene lost 0 bases and the J gene lost 2 bases, with 7 bases spanning the gap. Germline V gene data show CDR1 as MGHRA and CDR2 as YSYEKL. In DNA, the CDR3 is TGCGCCAGCAGCCAAGAGTGGGGGAACTATGGCTACACCTTC. Amino acid sequence: CASSQEWGNYGYTF.

Remarks on this clonotype: Germline and junction disagree at one end, which may indicate a read error. V usage is TRBV2 and J usage is TRBJ1-6; D gene unclear. CDR1 SNHLY and CDR2 FYNNEI come from the germline V gene. This CDR3 comprises 16 residues. The CDR3 bases are TGTGCCAGCAGTCATGACCCGAGCTCCTATAATTCACCCCTCCGCTTT. Encoded protein: CASSHDPSSYNSPLRF.

This clonotype was observed many times. The chain employs TRBV7-6 and TRBJ1-1; D gene uncertain. CDR3 length equals 15 residues. Germline CDR1 SGHVS, CDR2 FNYEAQ. Trimming stripped 1 base from V and 0 bases from J, with 9 bases between. As DNA, the CDR3 is TGTGCCAGCAGCTTAGACGTGACAATGAACACTGAAGCTTTCTTT. Translated, it gives CASSLDVTMNTEAFF.

The chain uses TRBV11-2 and TRBJ2-7; TRBD2 matches 11 bases. V dropped 5 bases and J dropped 0; count of bases not matched to a gene: 15. Germline CDR1 and CDR2: SGHAT and FQNNGV. CDR3 length: 19 residues. CDR3 nucleotide sequence: TGTGCCAGCAGCCTCCCCCAGGTAGCGGGGGGGATAAGCTCCTACGAGCAGTACTTC. This gives the protein CASSLPQVAGGISSYEQYF.

This clonotype was detected ten times or more. The CDR3 coding sequence is TGCGCCAGCAGGGTGTCTAACACCGGGGAGCTGTTTTTT. This codes for CASRVSNTGELFF. The chain joins TRBV23-1 to TRBJ2-2; D is ambiguous. TRBV23-1 is an ORF; its function is uncertain. V lost 6 bases and J 2 bases, leaving 7 bases between the germline ends. The CDR3 covers 13 residues.

This clonotype was seen repeatedly, ten times or more. The V and J genes are TRBV11-2 and TRBJ2-5, with D unclear. This CDR3 has 15 amino acids. Germline V lookup: CDR1 SGHAT, CDR2 FQNNGV. Trimming removed 4 bases at V and 1 base at J, with 13 bases between. CDR3 DNA sequence: TGTGCCAGCAGCTACTACATGGCCCCCCAAGAGACCCAGTACTTC. The encoded protein is CASSYYMAPQETQYF.

In regard to this clonotype: A much larger clone differs by one base, so this may be a read error. The chain carries TRBV25-1 and TRBJ2-1; tentative D call: TRBD2 (5 bases). The V gene's germline CDR1 is MGHDK and CDR2 SYGVNS. This CDR3 contains 14 residues. CDR3 region: CASSDRGPYSEQFF. CDR3 DNA: TGTGCCAGCAGTGATCGGGGTCCGTACAGTGAGCAGTTCTTC.

This clonotype was found many times. This chain joins TRBV7-9 and TRBJ2-7; 10 nucleotides match TRBD2. Germline assignment: CDR1 SEHNR and CDR2 FQNEAQ (reference sequence). The CDR3 contains 16 residues. J was trimmed by 4 bases and V by 3 bases; bases with no gene match: 9. CDR3 bases: TGTGCCAGCAGCTTCGGGAGCGGGAGGGCCGTTTACGAGCAGTACTTC. As protein: CASSFGSGRAVYEQYF.

This clonotype showed up many times. This chain's CDR3 is CASSLSIGAQETQYF. The CDR3 nucleotides read TGTGCCAGCAGTTTATCGATAGGGGCCCAAGAGACCCAGTACTTC. This chain links TRBV27 with TRBJ2-5; a weak D match, TRBD1 (5 bases). V gave up 0 bases and J gave up 1 base, with 9 bases separating them. Per germline, CDR1 MNHEY and CDR2 SMNVEV (reference sequence). The CDR3 extends over 15 amino acids.

As for this clonotype: Being one base from a much bigger clone, this may be a read error. The chain carries TRBV5-6 and TRBJ1-1; possible D gene TRBD1, 6 bases. CDR3 size: 15 residues. The germline V gene has CDR1 SGHDT and CDR2 YYEEEE. This CDR3 is CASSQGGLLKTEAFF. In DNA, the CDR3 is TGTGCCAGCAGCCAAGGGGGACTGCTGAAGACTGAAGCTTTCTTT.

This clonotype was seen repeatedly, ten times or more. The chain has TRBV20-1 and TRBJ1-2; no clear D gene. In germline, CDR1 is DFQATT, CDR2 SNEGSKA (reference sequence). The CDR3 consists of 14 residues. Trimming removed 0 bases from V and 5 bases from J, with 13 bases in between. For the CDR3, the DNA is TGCAGTGCTAGAGATGGGCGCGGCTCGTATGGCTACACCTTC. Residues: CSARDGRGSYGYTF.

Turning to this clonotype: A much larger clone sits a single nucleotide away, making a read error possible. The chain couples TRBV5-1 to TRBJ2-7, with D perhaps assigned TRBD1 or TRBD2 (5 bases each). The ends were cut back, 7 bases at V and 0 bases at J, with 17 bases in the middle. Germline-derived CDR1 and CDR2 are SGHRS and YFSETQ. The CDR3 loop spans 15 amino acids. CDR3 protein: CASGVGAGNSYEQYF. CDR3 nucleotide sequence: TGCGCCAGCGGCGTCGGGGCAGGTAACTCCTACGAGCAGTACTTC. Full variable domain (outside the CDR3, taken from reference TRBV5-1 and TRBJ2-7): KAGVTQTPRYLIKTRGQQVTLSCSPISGHRSVSWYQQTPGQGLQFLFEYFSETQRNKGNFPGRFSGRQFSNSRSEMNVSTLELGDSALYLCASGVGAGNSYEQYFGPGTRLTVT.

This clonotype was detected a few times. The chain is built from TRBV7-6 and TRBJ2-2, with TRBD2 identical over 9 bases. The germline V gene has CDR1 SGHVS and CDR2 FNYEAQ. This CDR3 has 18 amino acids. Trimming cost V 5 bases and J 6 bases; bases outside gene matches: 16. The CDR3 region is CASSPRQAGGPVSGELFF. CDR3 DNA sequence: TGTGCCAGCAGCCCCCGCCAGGCGGGAGGGCCTGTATCCGGGGAGCTGTTTTTT.